This is a list of T cell receptor beta chains from one sample in a study of cytomegalovirus exposure and HLA in healthy donors. Method: immunoSEQ multiplex PCR; TCRdb's copy keeps in-frame clones and lacks some. The profile shows roughly 190,000 clones, 70% to 80% of them singletons. The sample comprised PBMCs. The receptor set was obtained from a woman in her twenties or thirties in good health and CMV-seropositive. The conserved cysteine and the conserved F or W are not part of the CDR3 here.

CDR3	V
ACGQSYEQY	TRBV30
ASSLQYEQY	TRBV13
ASSESGRETQY	TRBV6-1
ASSEALGGTEAF	TRBV2
ASRDRLPNYGYT	TRBV27
ASSTVLNRGRKQPQH	TRBV19
ASSQVGQGRDYGYT	TRBV4-1
ASSVGQDYGYT	TRBV9
ASSSRASDVSYEQY	TRBV5-4
ASSLLGAGEKLF	TRBV7-9
ASSPRDPLYGYT	TRBV5-1
ASSPTGLAAEQY	TRBV11-3
ASSHGGAEAF	TRBV19
ASTGQGASNGYT	TRBV5-1
ASSIQGGTEAF	TRBV19
ASSLALGVNTEAF	TRBV5-6
ASSLQGESYEQY	TRBV5-1
ASSAQTSGGAADTQY	TRBV9
ASSLGRGNQPQH	TRBV5-4
ASTSGSILDTQY	TRBV5-4
ASSLIAGVTDTQY	TRBV27
ASSLNLVGSGRVEQY	TRBV5-1
ASSQDLAWGQYNSPLH	TRBV4-3
ASSQGRRGGRYNEQF	TRBV4-1
ASSDRQGYYGYT	TRBV2
ASSLGQGQETQY	TRBV5-4
ASSSTLVAEQF	TRBV5-1
ASSLILSGANVLT	TRBV5-5
ASCVSSYNEQF	TRBV9
ASSPRGSGAYNEQF	TRBV27
ATSQAYGYT	TRBV25-1
ASSTDSYTGELF	TRBV19
ASSSRTGPLYEQY	TRBV5-4
ASSRDRGYGYT	TRBV5-1
ASSLGGAGGYEQY	TRBV7-2
ASSQDLAPTGGELF	TRBV4-1
SVEQAVRYGYT	TRBV29-1
ASKQGSYQPQH	TRBV2
ASSTYREQF	TRBV5-4
ASSPRAGMGETQY	TRBV5-1
SSSTSGTSVVHEQY	TRBV7-9
ASSVDWYTEAF	TRBV9
ASSQESRDTDTQY	TRBV4-3
ATSISTGDNPQF	TRBV15
ASSPSGGGNTIY	TRBV4-1